This T cell receptor (beta chain) is from a study of T cell repertoires in cytomegalovirus infection. Turning to the study itself: Indications came from public TCR beta signatures; they pointed to CMV infection and to a matching HLA type. Findings and limits, study-wide: CMV-specific HLA-C-restricted TCR beta clonotypes dominated the ex vivo response.

In TCRdb, the reads were re-called with MiXCR into one record per CDR3 protein. The sample has 300,000 to 400,000 distinct CDR3 sequences, 9% to 9.5% seen once. This CDR3 is built from 16 residues. Germline assignment: CDR1 LGHNA and CDR2 YNFKEQ. Trimming removed 1 base from V and 2 bases from J; junction bases left unmatched: 5. Points on this clonotype: What it binds is unknown.

The chain carries TRBV4-2 and TRBJ2-5, with TRBD2 matching 9 bases. The clonotype originates from a human donor in good health (CMV status not recorded). Some clones in this sample may be carry-over from other donors' samples. The material sequenced was PBMCs. The CDR3: CASSQGASGEQETQYF. CDR3 in DNA: TGTGCCAGCAGCCAAGGGGCTAGCGGGGAACAAGAGACCCAGTACTTC.